This TCR beta chain was retrieved from a study of blood T cell repertoires in COVID-19. Germline V gene sequence: CDR1 SGHVS, CDR2 FNYEAQ. The CDR3 is 17 residues long. Trimming cost V 2 bases and J 3 bases, with 19 bases left between them. Method: immunoSEQ multiplex PCR; TCRdb's copy keeps in-frame clones and lacks some. The data show around 86,000 clones, about 89% seen once. This chain links TRBV7-6 with TRBJ2-5; tentative D call: TRBD1 (6 bases). Source material: peripheral blood. The source of this sequence is a human donor with acute or convalescent COVID-19. The donor label of this sample is uncertain. CDR3 amino acids: CASSLYAGQSLKETQYF. CDR3 nucleotides: TGTGCCAGCAGCTTATACGCTGGACAGAGTTTAAAAGAGACCCAGTACTTC.